This TCR beta chain was sequenced for a study of PD-1 blockade in classical Hodgkin lymphoma. Study-wide results and caveats: Patients who responded completely had about the same baseline diversity as newly diagnosed patients. Possibly reflecting disease activity or prior therapy, repertoire differences have causes that remain undefined.

Sequencing used immunoSEQ multiplex PCR; TCRdb keeps in-frame clones, though not all of them. The repertoire consists of 99,000 or so clones, with roughly nine tenths occurring once and the leading ten covering over 15%. Time point here: cycle 4 day 1 (C4D1), after more than five weeks of nivolumab. Every patient relapsed after autologous stem cell transplantation, and brentuximab vedotin exposure varied. Comment on this clone: Antigen: not known.

The CDR3 spans 15 residues. Germline V gene data show CDR1 as SGDLS and CDR2 as YYNGEE. The V segment lost 0 bases and the J segment 1 base; nucleotides outside the gene matches: 3. V is TRBV9 and J is TRBJ2-5, with 7 positions matching TRBD1. The sequence was collected from a human donor with classical Hodgkin lymphoma. The starting material was peripheral blood mononuclear cells (PBMCs), obtained before the fourth cycle of nivolumab. CDR3 DNA: TGTGCCAGCAGCGTAGAGGCAGGGGGCCAAGAGACCCAGTACTTC. Translation gives CASSVEAGGQETQYF.